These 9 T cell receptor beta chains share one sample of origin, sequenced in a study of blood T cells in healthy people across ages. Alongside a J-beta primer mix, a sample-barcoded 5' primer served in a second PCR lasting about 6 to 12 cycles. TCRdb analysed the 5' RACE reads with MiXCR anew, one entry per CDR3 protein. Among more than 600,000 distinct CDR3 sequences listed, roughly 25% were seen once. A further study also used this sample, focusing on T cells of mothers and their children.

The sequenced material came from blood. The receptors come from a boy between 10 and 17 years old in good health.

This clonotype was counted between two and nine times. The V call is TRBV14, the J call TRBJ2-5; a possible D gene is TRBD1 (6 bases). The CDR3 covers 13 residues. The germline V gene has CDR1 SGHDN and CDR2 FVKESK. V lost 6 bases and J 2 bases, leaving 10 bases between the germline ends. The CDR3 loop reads CASRSTGQETQYF. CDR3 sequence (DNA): TGTGCCAGCAGGTCGACAGGACAAGAGACCCAGTACTTC.

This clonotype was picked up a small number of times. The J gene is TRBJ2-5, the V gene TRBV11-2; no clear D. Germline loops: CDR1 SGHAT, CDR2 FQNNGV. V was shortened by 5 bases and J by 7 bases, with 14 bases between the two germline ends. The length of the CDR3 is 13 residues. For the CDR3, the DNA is TGTGCCAGCAGCCCGAGGCCCGGCGGGACCCAGTACTTC. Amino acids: CASSPRPGGTQYF.

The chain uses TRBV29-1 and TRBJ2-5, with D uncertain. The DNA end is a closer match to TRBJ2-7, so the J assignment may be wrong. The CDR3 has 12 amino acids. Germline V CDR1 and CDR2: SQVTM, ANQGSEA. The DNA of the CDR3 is TGCAGCGTTAGCTTAAACTCCTACGAGCAGTACTTC. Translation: CSVSLNSYEQYF.

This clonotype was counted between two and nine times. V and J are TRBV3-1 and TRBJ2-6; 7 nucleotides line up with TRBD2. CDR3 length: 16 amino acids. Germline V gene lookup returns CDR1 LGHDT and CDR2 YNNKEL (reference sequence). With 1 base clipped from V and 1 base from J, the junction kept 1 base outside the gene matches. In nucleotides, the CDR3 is TGTGCCAGCAGCCAAGCGGGGGGATCTGGGGCCAACGTCCTGACTTTC. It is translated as CASSQAGGSGANVLTF.

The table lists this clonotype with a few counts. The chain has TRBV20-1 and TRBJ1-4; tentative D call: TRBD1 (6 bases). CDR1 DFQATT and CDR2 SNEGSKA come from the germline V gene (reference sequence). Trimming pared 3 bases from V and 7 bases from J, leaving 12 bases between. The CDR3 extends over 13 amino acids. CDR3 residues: CSASQGMGEKLFF. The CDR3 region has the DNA TGCAGTGCTAGTCAGGGGATGGGTGAAAAACTGTTTTTT.

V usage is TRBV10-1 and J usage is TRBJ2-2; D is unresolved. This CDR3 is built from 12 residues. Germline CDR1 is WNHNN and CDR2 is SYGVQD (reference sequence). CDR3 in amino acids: CAWYGDTGELFF. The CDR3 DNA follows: TGCGCGTGGTATGGGGACACCGGGGAGCTGTTTTTT.

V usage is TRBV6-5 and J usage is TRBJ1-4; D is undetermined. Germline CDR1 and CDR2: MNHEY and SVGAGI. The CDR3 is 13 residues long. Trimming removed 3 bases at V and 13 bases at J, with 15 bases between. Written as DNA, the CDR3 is TGTGCCAGCAGTTATTCCGCCGGAGGGCCACTGTTTTTT. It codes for CASSYSAGGPLFF.

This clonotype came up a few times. The CDR3 DNA reads TGCGCCAGCGAATACCGAGAGGGTAATGAAAAACTGTTTTTT. It encodes CASEYREGNEKLFF. The chain carries TRBV4-1 and TRBJ1-4; D not resolved. This CDR3 contains 14 residues. Trimming removed 8 bases from V and 4 bases from J, with 14 bases in between. CDR1 and CDR2 from the germline V gene are MGHRA and YSYEKL.

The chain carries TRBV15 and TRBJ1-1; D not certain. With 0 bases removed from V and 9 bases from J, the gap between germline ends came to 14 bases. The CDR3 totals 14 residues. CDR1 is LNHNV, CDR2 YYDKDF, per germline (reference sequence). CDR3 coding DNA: TGTGCCACCAGCAGAGATCGGGAGAGGAGGAAAGCTTTCTTT. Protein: CATSRDRERRKAFF. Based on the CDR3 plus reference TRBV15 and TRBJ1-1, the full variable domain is DAMVIQNPRYQVTQFGKPVTLSCSQTLNHNVMYWYQQKSSQAPKLLFHYYDKDFNNEADTPDNFQSRRPNTSFCFLDIRSPGLGDTAMYLCATSRDRERRKAFFGQGTRLTVV.